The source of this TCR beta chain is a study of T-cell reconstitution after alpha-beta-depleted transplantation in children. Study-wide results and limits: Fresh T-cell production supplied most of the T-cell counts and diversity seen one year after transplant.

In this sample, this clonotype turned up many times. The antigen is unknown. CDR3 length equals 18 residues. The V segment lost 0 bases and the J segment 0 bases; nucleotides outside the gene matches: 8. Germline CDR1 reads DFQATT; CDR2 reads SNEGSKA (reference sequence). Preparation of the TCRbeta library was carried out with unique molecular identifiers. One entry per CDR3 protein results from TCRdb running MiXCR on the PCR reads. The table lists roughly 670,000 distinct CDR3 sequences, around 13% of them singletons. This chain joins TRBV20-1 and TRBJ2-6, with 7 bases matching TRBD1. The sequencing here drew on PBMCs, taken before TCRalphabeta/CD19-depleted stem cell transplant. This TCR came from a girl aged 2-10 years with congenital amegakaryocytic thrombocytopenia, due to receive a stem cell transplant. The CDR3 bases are TGCAGTGCTAGAGAAACCGGACAGGCGATCTCTGGGGCCAACGTCCTGACTTTC. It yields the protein CSARETGQAISGANVLTF.